This T cell receptor (beta chain) stems from a study of blood T cell repertoires in COVID-19. The overall study: PBMCs, B-cell-depleted T cells, or T cells were the source of the cDNA or gDNA that made up the material.

Germline loops: CDR1 SQVTM, CDR2 ANQGSEA. The CDR3 totals 13 residues. Trimming cost V 4 bases and J 5 bases; bases outside gene matches: 5. Produced via immunoSEQ multiplex PCR; TCRdb's table is partial and in-frame only. Of 200,000 to 300,000 clones in the sample, about 88% were seen once. The chain employs TRBV29-1 and TRBJ1-2, with 9 nucleotides matching TRBD1. The source is a man in his thirties or forties with active or convalescent COVID-19. The specimen was peripheral blood. CDR3 in DNA: TGCAGCGTTGGGGACAGGGCGGGTTATGGCTACACCTTC. Translated, it gives CSVGDRAGYGYTF.